These 29 T cell receptor beta chains were all obtained from the same sample, sequenced in a study of glioma-infiltrating T cells. TCR alpha and beta CDR3 regions were amplified from RNA using iRepertoire nested multiplex PCR. TCRdb reprocessed the multiplex PCR reads with MiXCR, giving one entry per CDR3 protein. The sample has around 99,000 distinct CDR3 sequences; 25% to 30% are singletons. The sequenced material came from glioma tissue, nonneoplastic brain tissue, or PBMCs (not recorded which). These receptors originate from a human donor with low-grade glioma or glioblastoma, undergoing nonglioma brain surgery, or in good health (not recorded which).

Remarks on this clonotype: Being one base from a much bigger clone, this may be a read error. The genes are TRBV19 and TRBJ1-2, with D unresolved. Germline V gene lookup returns CDR1 LNHDA and CDR2 SQIVND (reference sequence). The V gene lost 8 bases and the J gene lost 6 bases, with 16 bases spanning the gap. This CDR3 has 13 amino acids. The CDR3 DNA sequence: TGTGCCAGTTACTTGTACGGCCTGGATGGCTACACCTTC. This codes for CASYLYGLDGYTF.

Concerning this clonotype itself: This may arise from a read error, as a much more abundant clone is one base away. J is TRBJ1-1 and V is TRBV4-2, with 7 bases identical to TRBD1. The CDR3 extends over 13 amino acids. Germline assignment: CDR1 LGHNA and CDR2 YNFKEQ. This CDR3 reads CASFDRENIEAFF. The CDR3 region has the DNA TGTGCCAGTTTCGACAGGGAGAACATTGAAGCTTTCTTT.

The table lists this clonotype with many counts. V and J are TRBV3-1 and TRBJ1-5; 7 positions agree with TRBD1. The V gene's germline CDR1 is LGHDT and CDR2 YNNKEL (reference sequence). This CDR3 comprises 14 residues. With 5 bases clipped from V and 3 bases from J, the junction kept 4 bases outside the gene matches. The CDR3 DNA is TGTGCCAGCAGCGCGGGACAGCCCAATCAGCCCCAGCATTTT. It is translated as CASSAGQPNQPQHF.

This chain uses TRBV11-2 with TRBJ2-5, with 8 bases that match TRBD2. This CDR3 is built from 15 residues. After removal of 5 bases from V and 5 bases from J, the junction contained 10 bases not matched to a gene. The germline gives CDR1 SGHAT, CDR2 FQNNGV. CDR3 loop: CASSQSGGGRETQYF. The DNA of the CDR3 is TGTGCCAGCAGCCAAAGCGGCGGGGGGAGGGAGACCCAGTACTTC.

Ten or more counts support this clonotype. The gene calls are TRBV20-1 and TRBJ2-7; no reliable D call. This CDR3 is built from 11 residues. V shed 2 bases and J shed 5 bases, with 7 bases lying between them. Looked up from germline, CDR1 is DFQATT and CDR2 is SNEGSKA (reference sequence). For the CDR3, the DNA is TGCAGTGCTAGAAAAAGCAACGAGCAGTACTTC. This codes for CSARKSNEQYF.

Many counts were recorded for this clonotype. V is TRBV12-3 or TRBV12-4 and J is TRBJ2-2, with 10 bases lining up with TRBD2. V lost 2 bases, J lost 6 bases, and 3 bases stayed unmatched. This CDR3 has 15 amino acids. CDR3 in DNA: TGTGCCAGCAGTTTACAGCGGGGGGGCGCCGGGGAGCTGTTTTTT. Translation: CASSLQRGGAGELFF.

A note on this clonotype: This may be a read error: a much more frequent sequence differs by one nucleotide. The gene calls are TRBV29-1 and TRBJ2-7; weak D call: TRBD2 (6 bases). This CDR3 is 11 amino acids long. CDR1 is SQVTM and CDR2 is ANQGSEA in the germline V gene. DNA of the CDR3: TGCAGCGTTCGGGACTTGTACGAGCAGTGCTTC. As protein: CSVRDLYEQCF.

This clonotype was detected only a few times. The chain uses TRBV12-3 or TRBV12-4 and TRBJ2-5, with a possible D match to TRBD2 (5 bases). V was trimmed by 5 bases and J by 2 bases, leaving 15 bases between them. The CDR3 is made up of 15 amino acids. The DNA of the CDR3 is TGTGCCAGCAGTCCCGGGATAGCGCGTCAAGAGACCCAGTACTTC. It is translated as CASSPGIARQETQYF.

This clonotype was seen many times. This chain joins TRBV28 and TRBJ1-1, with TRBD1 as a possible D gene (5 bases). Per the germline V gene, CDR1 is MDHEN and CDR2 is SYDVKM. V gave up 2 bases and J gave up 6 bases, with 7 bases separating them. The CDR3 consists of 12 residues. CDR3 nucleotides: TGTGCCAGCAGTTTACGGGGGTCTGAAGCTTTCTTT. Amino acids: CASSLRGSEAFF.

This clonotype was recorded a few times. A much larger clone differs from this one at a single base, so this may be a read error. The V call is TRBV7-2, the J call TRBJ2-3, with D unresolved. The V end lost 5 bases, the J end lost 2 bases, and 11 bases lay between the germline ends. The length of the CDR3 is 14 residues. Germline CDR1 is SGHTA and CDR2 is FQGNSA. The CDR3 coding sequence is TGTGCCAGCAGCCAAAACCAGGTCACAGATACGCAGTATTTT. Its protein is CASSQNQVTDTQYF. Full variable domain (outside the CDR3, taken from reference TRBV7-2 and TRBJ2-3): GAGVSQSPSNKVTEKGKDVELRCDPISGHTALYWYRQSLGQGLEFLIYFQGNSAPDKSGLPSDRFSAERTGGSVSTLTIQRTQQEDSAVYLCASSQNQVTDTQYFGPGTRLTVL.

Of note for this clonotype: The junction departs from germline at one end; a sequencing error may be responsible. The DNA for the CDR3 is TGTGCCAGCAGTAACCAATCGCGGGTCAATCAGCACCAGCATTTT. Its protein is CASSNQSRVNQHQHF. The V call is TRBV6-1, the J call TRBJ1-5, with D unclear. This CDR3 is built from 15 residues. Germline-derived CDR1 and CDR2 are MNHNS and SASEGT.

With regard to this clonotype: This may arise from a read error, as a much more abundant clone is one base away. The chain recombines TRBV4-1 with TRBJ1-2; 7 nucleotides line up with TRBD1. Germline trimming cut 3 bases from V and 8 bases from J; bases unmatched to any gene: 6. The CDR3 has 13 amino acids. Germline CDR1 and CDR2: MGHRA and YSYEKL. CDR3 amino acids: CASSHSDREGYTF. The CDR3, as DNA: TGCGCCAGCAGCCACTCTGACAGGGAAGGCTACACCTTC.

The chain carries TRBV6-1 and TRBJ1-1; 10 bases agree with TRBD1. CDR3 length: 15 amino acids. V trimming: 8 bases; J trimming: 3 bases; junction bases outside the gene matches: 9. The germline V gene has CDR1 MNHNS and CDR2 SASEGT. DNA of the CDR3: TGTGCCAGCCGCAGACAGGGGGCCTCGTACACTGAAGCTTTCTTT. This codes for CASRRQGASYTEAFF.

In this sample, this clonotype turned up many times. This chain links TRBV5-1 with TRBJ1-2, with no clear D. Germline CDR1 SGHRS, CDR2 YFSETQ. V shed 0 bases and J shed 0 bases, with 9 bases lying between them. This CDR3 region has 15 residues. DNA for the CDR3: TGCGCCAGCAGCTTGGACAGTAATACTAACTATGGCTACACCTTC. Translation: CASSLDSNTNYGYTF.

In its sample, this clonotype was seen many times. CDR3 region: CASSPRSRGGRNTEAFF. Here the CDR3 DNA reads TGTGCCAGCAGCCCTCGAAGTAGAGGGGGCAGGAACACTGAAGCTTTCTTT. The rearrangement joins TRBV7-6 to TRBJ1-1; 7 nucleotides align to TRBD1. This CDR3 comprises 17 residues. The V gene end was trimmed by 5 bases and the J gene end by 1 base; junction bases not matched to a gene: 13. Germline V lookup: CDR1 SGHVS, CDR2 FNYEAQ.

This clonotype was seen at least ten times. The V gene is TRBV6-1, the J gene TRBJ2-5; perhaps TRBD2 as D (7 bases). V dropped 1 base and J dropped 5 bases, with 26 bases sitting between them. This CDR3 spans 19 amino acids. Germline V gene data show CDR1 as MNHNS and CDR2 as SASEGT. The CDR3 DNA sequence: TGTGCCAGCAGTGAAGGATCGTTCGAGACTAGCAGGGGATGGGAGACCCAGTACTTC. Protein sequence: CASSEGSFETSRGWETQYF.

This clonotype has a count of ten or more. The rearrangement joins TRBV3-1 to TRBJ1-5, with 7 bases matching TRBD1. In germline, CDR1 is LGHDT, CDR2 YNNKEL (reference sequence). The CDR3 spans 15 residues. With V trimmed by 5 bases and J by 0 bases, 4 bases remained unmatched. This CDR3 is CASSRDRDSNQPQHF. DNA for the CDR3: TGTGCCAGCAGCAGGGACAGAGATAGCAATCAGCCCCAGCATTTT.

Worth noting for this clonotype: The junction shows a germline mismatch at one end, possibly a read error. The chain joins TRBV7-9 to TRBJ2-1; the D call may be TRBD1 or TRBD2 (5 bases each). The CDR3 sequence is 11 residues long. The germline V gene has CDR1 SEHNR and CDR2 FQNEAQ (reference sequence). The CDR3 sequence is CASSLRDPQFF. For the CDR3, the DNA is TGTGCCAGCAGCCTCCGGGACCCGCAGTTTTTC.

In regard to this clonotype: A junction end diverges from the germline sequence, so it may reflect a read error. The chain joins TRBV20-1 to TRBJ1-5; the D is unclear. This CDR3 comprises 13 residues. CDR1 and CDR2 (germline): DFQATT, SNEGSKA (reference sequence). CDR3 DNA sequence: TGCAGCGCTAGATCAGATAGCGATCAGCCCCAGCATTTT. It encodes CSARSDSDQPQHF.

As regards this clonotype: Being one base from a much bigger clone, this may be a read error. The CDR3 end shows no conserved phenylalanine or tryptophan, and so a read error is likely. The V call is TRBV14, the J call TRBJ1-1, with D hard to call. The CDR3 is 13 amino acids. The V end lost 5 bases, the J end lost 1 base, and 8 bases lay between the germline ends. Germline V gives CDR1 SGHDN, CDR2 FVKESK. This CDR3 reads CASSSQRNTEAFL. The CDR3 bases are TGTGCCAGCAGCTCCCAAAGGAACACTGAAGCTTTCCTT.

This clonotype was seen at least ten times. This sequence joins TRBV6-2 or TRBV6-3 and TRBJ2-5; D not certain. Trimming took 7 bases from V and 1 from J, leaving 16 bases between them. CDR1 and CDR2 (germline): MNHEY, SVGEGT. This CDR3 has 15 residues. The DNA of the CDR3 is TGTGCCAGCACCCCCCGGTATGGGGTCCAAGAGACCCAGTACTTC. It yields the protein CASTPRYGVQETQYF.

This chain connects TRBV6-2 or TRBV6-3 to TRBJ2-3; a possible D gene is TRBD2 (5 bases). CDR1 is MNHEY and CDR2 is SVGEGT in the germline V gene. Trimming took off 5 bases at V and 1 base at J, with 10 bases between the two ends. The CDR3 loop spans 14 amino acids. Here the CDR3 reads CASSRGSRTDTQYF. The CDR3 DNA sequence: TGTGCCAGCAGTAGAGGGAGCCGCACAGATACGCAGTATTTT.

This clonotype was detected many times. CDR3 sequence: CSVVAGHEQFF. CDR3 sequence (DNA): TGCAGTGTCGTCGCGGGGCATGAGCAGTTCTTC. The chain recombines TRBV20-1 with TRBJ2-1, with a weak D call TRBD2 (6 bases). V lost 7 bases, J lost 8 bases, and 12 bases lay in between. This CDR3 is 11 amino acids long. Germline CDR1 is DFQATT and CDR2 is SNEGSKA (reference sequence).

This clonotype was counted between two and nine times. One end of the junction does not line up with germline, which may come from a read error. The V gene is TRBV29-1, the J gene TRBJ2-1; possibly TRBD1 for D (6 bases). The length of the CDR3 is 11 residues. CDR1 and CDR2 from the germline V gene are SQVTM and ANQGSEA. The CDR3, as DNA: TGCAGCGTTGCCAGGGGCAGGGAGCAGCTCTTC. It specifies CSVARGREQLF.

This clonotype was observed many times. The chain links TRBV4-3 to TRBJ2-2, with a possible D match to TRBD2 (7 bases). Trimming took 1 base from V and 3 from J, leaving 12 bases between them. The germline CDR1 and CDR2 sequences are LGHNA and YSLEER. The CDR3 is 16 amino acids. CDR3 sequence (DNA): TGCGCCAGCAGCCAAGTGGCGGGGGCTTACACCGGGGAGCTGTTTTTT. The encoded protein is CASSQVAGAYTGELFF.

This clonotype was seen at least ten times. The chain employs TRBV29-1 and TRBJ2-2; 11 bases align to TRBD2. This CDR3 spans 14 amino acids. The junction had 7 bases not matched to a gene; V was cut back by 6 bases and J by 7 bases. Germline CDR1 reads SQVTM; CDR2 reads ANQGSEA. CDR3 in DNA: TGCAGCGTCTCTCGGGGACTAGCGGTCGGGGAGCTGTTTTTT. Protein: CSVSRGLAVGELFF.

This clonotype was found many times. The J gene is TRBJ2-1, the V gene TRBV28; 10 bases line up with TRBD2. The germline V gene has CDR1 MDHEN and CDR2 SYDVKM. CDR3 length: 13 residues. V shed 7 bases, J shed 6 bases, and the junction held 3 bases outside the gene matches. CDR3 sequence reads: CASNVAGGNEQFF. The DNA for the CDR3 is TGTGCCAGCAATGTAGCGGGAGGCAATGAGCAGTTCTTC.

This sequence joins TRBV29-1 and TRBJ2-1; D gene unclear. The CDR3 sequence is 14 residues long. The V gene's germline CDR1 is SQVTM and CDR2 ANQGSEA. V dropped 2 bases and J dropped 6 bases, with 14 bases sitting between them. In DNA form, the CDR3 reads TGCAGCGTTGAATGGCCACAGAATTCCAATGAGCAGTTCTTC. It codes for CSVEWPQNSNEQFF.

This clonotype has a count of ten or more. The chain combines TRBV27 with TRBJ2-7, with TRBD1 matching over 11 bases. V shed 2 bases and J 3 bases; nucleotides not matched to a gene: 3. Looked up from germline, CDR1 is MNHEY and CDR2 is SMNVEV (reference sequence). The CDR3 covers 15 residues. CDR3 nucleotides: TGTGCCAGCAGTTTAGGACAGGGGGCTCTCTACGAGCAGTACTTC. Encoded protein: CASSLGQGALYEQYF.